The entry below describes one T cell receptor beta chain. Its target is not known. At one end the junction does not follow the germline gene, possibly because of a read error. The CDR3 totals 14 residues. Germline V gene data show CDR1 as SGHTA and CDR2 as FQGNSA. cDNA carried unique molecular identifiers, and a universal primer site was added by template switching. From the 5' RACE reads, TCRdb called clonotypes with MiXCR, one entry per CDR3 protein. Found here are 350,000 or so distinct CDR3 sequences, 9% to 15% of them singletons; the top ten hold just over 7%. This entry is derived from a study of identical twins. Findings and caveats of the study: Twins' surplus sharing was weaker for beta out-of-frame sequences. A lower insertion count was a feature of abundant cord blood beta clonotypes, with no such feature in memory repertoires.

The sample was also reused in another study, on yellow fever vaccine responses in identical twins.

This receptor was obtained from a woman between 18 and 29 years old in good health. The sequenced material came from CD8+ T cells sorted from blood. This rearrangement joins TRBV7-2 to TRBJ2-1; TRBD2 aligns across 10 bases. The CDR3 DNA sequence: TGTGCCAGCAGCGTAGCGGGGGGCTTCGATGAGCAGTTCTTC. This encodes CASSVAGGFDEQFF.